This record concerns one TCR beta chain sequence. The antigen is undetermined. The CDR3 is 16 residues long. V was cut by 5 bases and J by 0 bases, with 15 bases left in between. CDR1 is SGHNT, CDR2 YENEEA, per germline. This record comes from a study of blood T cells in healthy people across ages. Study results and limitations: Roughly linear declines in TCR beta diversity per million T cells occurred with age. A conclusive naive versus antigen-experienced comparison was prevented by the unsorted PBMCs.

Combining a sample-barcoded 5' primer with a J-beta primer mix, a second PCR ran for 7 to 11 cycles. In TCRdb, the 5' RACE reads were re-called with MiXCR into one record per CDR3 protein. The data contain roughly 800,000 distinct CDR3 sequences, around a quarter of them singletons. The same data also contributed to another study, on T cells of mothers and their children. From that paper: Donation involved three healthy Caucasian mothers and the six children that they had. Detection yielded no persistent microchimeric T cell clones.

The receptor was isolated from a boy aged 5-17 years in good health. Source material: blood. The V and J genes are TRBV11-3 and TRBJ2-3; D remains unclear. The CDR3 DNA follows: TGTGCCAGCAGCCATCCAGGATCCCCTAGCACAGATACGCAGTATTTT. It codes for CASSHPGSPSTDTQYF.